The 26 T cell receptor beta chains in this list originate from one sample, sequenced in a study of shared clonotypes between healthy human individuals. Using immunoSEQ multiplex PCR, the repertoire was profiled, and TCRdb retains in-frame clones only, with some absent. The table records 2 million to 3 million clones, approximately 92% of them present only once. Specimen: naive CD4+ T cells sorted from blood. Subset meaning: CD45RA+ positively selected. The receptors come from a man aged 18 to 30 in good health.

The CDR3 sequence is CASSLGGLAGGTGEQYF. In nucleotides, the CDR3 is TGTGCCAGCAGCTTGGGGGGACTAGCGGGAGGGACCGGAGAGCAGTACTTC. This chain uses TRBV5-4 with TRBJ2-7; 16 bases agree with TRBD2. This CDR3 contains 17 residues. The trim removed 0 bases at V and 7 bases at J, leaving 7 bases unmatched. Germline V gene lookup returns CDR1 SGHNT and CDR2 YYREEE (reference sequence).

The V call is TRBV11-2, the J call TRBJ1-4, with D unclear. The CDR3 has 14 amino acids. The V and J ends lost 6 bases and 6 bases respectively, with 14 bases between them. The V gene's germline CDR1 is SGHAT and CDR2 FQNNGV. CDR3 region: CASSSVGPDEKLFF. The CDR3 DNA reads TGTGCCAGCAGTTCAGTCGGCCCTGATGAAAAACTGTTTTTT.

This clone was observed a few times. This sequence joins TRBV29-1 and TRBJ1-1; the D gene is possibly TRBD1 (5 bases). The length of the CDR3 is 15 residues. V lost 0 bases to trimming and J lost 0 bases, with 11 bases between them. CDR1 and CDR2 from the germline V gene are SQVTM and ANQGSEA. CDR3 loop: CSVEDLEGMNTEAFF. DNA for the CDR3: TGCAGCGTTGAAGATCTTGAGGGGATGAACACTGAAGCTTTCTTT.

The chain links TRBV6-1 to TRBJ1-4; 9 bases line up with TRBD1. The V gene's germline CDR1 is MNHNS and CDR2 SASEGT. CDR3 length: 14 amino acids. Trimming removed 7 bases from V and 7 bases from J; junction bases left unmatched: 7. The CDR3 coding sequence is TGTGCCAGCATGTTCGACAGGGGGAGTGAAAAACTGTTTTTT. Its protein is CASMFDRGSEKLFF.

The chain recombines TRBV2 with TRBJ2-1; D may match TRBD1 or TRBD2 (6 bases each). The CDR3 totals 13 residues. Trimming left V 2 bases short and J 8 bases short, with 10 bases between. CDR1 SNHLY and CDR2 FYNNEI come from the germline V gene. The CDR3 coding sequence is TGTGCCAGCAGTGAAAGAAGGGGGGATGAGCAGTTCTTC. It yields the protein CASSERRGDEQFF.

This clone was seen a handful of times. Other DNA sequences of this sample code for an identical CDR3. J is TRBJ1-6 and V is TRBV30; D remains ambiguous. Trimming took off 3 bases at V and 7 bases at J, with 4 bases between the two ends. Germline V gives CDR1 GTSNPN, CDR2 SVGIG (reference sequence). CDR3 length: 11 amino acids. Here the CDR3 DNA reads TGTGCCTGGAGCCAGAATTCACCCCTCCACTTT. Translation gives CAWSQNSPLHF.

This clone was seen a few times. The gene calls are TRBV30 and TRBJ1-1; no clear D gene. V was shortened by 0 bases and J by 5 bases, with 19 bases between the two germline ends. This CDR3 has 16 amino acids. Germline CDR1 GTSNPN, CDR2 SVGIG (reference sequence). Written as DNA, the CDR3 is TGTGCCTGGAGTGTGGGTAAAACGTCACGGGAGACTGAAGCTTTCTTT. Translated: CAWSVGKTSRETEAFF.

The chain links TRBV19 to TRBJ2-2; TRBD1 is a possible D gene (6 bases). Per the germline V gene, CDR1 is LNHDA and CDR2 is SQIVND (reference sequence). The CDR3 is made up of 18 amino acids. The V and J ends lost 3 bases and 1 base respectively, with 18 bases between them. The CDR3 spells CASSMGSGGWRNTGELFF. The CDR3 DNA is TGTGCCAGTAGTATGGGTTCTGGGGGCTGGAGGAACACCGGGGAGCTGTTTTTT.

In its sample, this clone was seen once. This rearrangement joins TRBV5-4 to TRBJ2-7; 7 bases are a match to TRBD2. The V gene's germline CDR1 is SGHNT and CDR2 YYREEE (reference sequence). The CDR3 totals 14 residues. The V segment lost 3 bases and the J segment 0 bases; nucleotides outside the gene matches: 3. The CDR3 region has the DNA TGTGCCAGCAGCTGCCGGACTAGCTCCTACGAGCAGTACTTC. Translated: CASSCRTSSYEQYF.

The chain employs TRBV5-1 and TRBJ2-5; 11 bases align to TRBD2. Germline CDR1 SGHRS, CDR2 YFSETQ. The CDR3 is 14 residues long. DNA of the CDR3: TGCGCGACCTCTTTAGCGGGGGGGCAGGAGACCCAGTACTTC. Protein product: CATSLAGGQETQYF.

A few counts support this clone. This chain joins TRBV4-1 and TRBJ1-2, with a tentative D call TRBD1 (5 bases). The CDR3 totals 14 residues. V lost 3 bases and J 5 bases, leaving 13 bases between the germline ends. Germline lookup yields CDR1 MGHRA and CDR2 YSYEKL. The CDR3 is CASSQDTDGYGYTF. CDR3 in DNA: TGCGCCAGCAGCCAGGACACGGACGGGTATGGCTACACCTTC.

The J gene is TRBJ2-5, the V gene TRBV15, with D possibly TRBD2 on 5 matching bases. In germline, CDR1 is LNHNV, CDR2 YYDKDF (reference sequence). The ends were cut back, 0 bases at V and 5 bases at J, with 13 bases in the middle. This CDR3 has 15 amino acids. The CDR3 loop is CATSRDYGVGETQYF. The DNA for the CDR3 is TGTGCCACCAGCAGAGATTACGGGGTCGGGGAGACCCAGTACTTC. Looking up the rest from reference TRBV15 and TRBJ2-5 gives the full variable domain: DAMVIQNPRYQVTQFGKPVTLSCSQTLNHNVMYWYQQKSSQAPKLLFHYYDKDFNNEADTPDNFQSRRPNTSFCFLDIRSPGLGDTAMYLCATSRDYGVGETQYFGPGTRLLVL.

The chain couples TRBV5-4 to TRBJ1-1, with D uncertain. Trimming shortened V by 5 bases and J by 4 bases, and 15 bases separated the two germline ends. The CDR3 contains 14 residues. Germline V gene data show CDR1 as SGHNT and CDR2 as YYREEE (reference sequence). The CDR3: CASRRELEGTEAFF. CDR3 nucleotide sequence: TGTGCCAGCAGAAGGGAGTTGGAGGGCACTGAAGCTTTCTTT.

The chain links TRBV25-1 to TRBJ1-2; D gene uncertain. Germline-derived CDR1 and CDR2 are MGHDK and SYGVNS. This CDR3 is 13 amino acids long. V gave up 8 bases and J gave up 0 bases, with 10 bases separating them. The CDR3 sequence: CASLSTSNYGYTF. The CDR3 DNA reads as TGTGCCAGCCTGAGTACATCTAACTATGGCTACACCTTC.

In its sample, this clone was seen a few times. Additional DNA sequences in this sample encode the identical CDR3. The gene calls are TRBV5-1 and TRBJ2-5; no reliable D call. From germline, CDR1 is SGHRS and CDR2 YFSETQ. V was shortened by 0 bases and J by 2 bases, with 5 bases between the two germline ends. This CDR3 is built from 13 residues. The CDR3, as DNA: TGCGCCAGCAGCTTGGGACTTCAAGAGACCCAGTACTTC. It codes for CASSLGLQETQYF.

This clone appeared a few times. The gene calls are TRBV18 and TRBJ1-2; 8 bases are a match to TRBD1. This CDR3 contains 15 residues. With V trimmed by 3 bases and J by 8 bases, 11 bases remained unmatched. Germline V gene sequence: CDR1 KGHSH, CDR2 LQKENI. The CDR3 DNA reads TGTGCCAGCTCACCCGACAGGGGACAGTCCGGGGGCTACACCTTC. It is translated as CASSPDRGQSGGYTF.

The J gene is TRBJ2-2, the V gene TRBV19; the match to TRBD2 covers 9 bases. This CDR3 is built from 15 residues. With V trimmed by 5 bases and J by 6 bases, 7 bases remained unmatched. Germline values: CDR1 LNHDA, CDR2 SQIVND (reference sequence). CDR3 DNA: TGTGCCAGTAGTGGAAGGACTAGCGCCTCCGGGGAGCTGTTTTTT. Protein: CASSGRTSASGELFF.

The genes are TRBV5-5 and TRBJ2-5, with 11 positions matching TRBD2. Germline V gives CDR1 SGHKS, CDR2 YYEKEE (reference sequence). V was clipped by 4 bases and J by 1 base; unmatched bases: 9. This CDR3 is 17 amino acids long. The CDR3 loop reads CASSPGLAGAAQETQYF. The CDR3 DNA is TGTGCCAGCAGCCCAGGACTAGCGGGCGCGGCCCAAGAGACCCAGTACTTC.

The chain links TRBV2 to TRBJ1-5; D remains unclear. The CDR3 consists of 14 residues. The germline gives CDR1 SNHLY, CDR2 FYNNEI. Trimming took 6 bases from V and 1 from J, leaving 10 bases between them. CDR3 sequence: CASSGRFSNQPQHF. DNA for the CDR3: TGTGCCAGCAGCGGCAGATTCAGCAATCAGCCCCAGCATTTT.

With regard to this clone: This same CDR3 is encoded by further DNA sequences in the sample. The gene calls are TRBV18 and TRBJ1-2; D is undetermined. The germline V gene has CDR1 KGHSH and CDR2 LQKENI. With 2 bases removed from V and 1 base from J, the gap between germline ends came to 8 bases. There are 14 residues in the CDR3. The CDR3 DNA reads as TGTGCCAGCTCACCAGCGGGCCTTAACTATGGCTACACCTTC. Its protein is CASSPAGLNYGYTF.

The J gene is TRBJ2-1, the V gene TRBV28; 9 nucleotides align to TRBD1. Per germline, CDR1 MDHEN and CDR2 SYDVKM. With 7 bases clipped from V and 1 base from J, the junction kept 14 bases outside the gene matches. The CDR3 is 18 residues long. CDR3 residues: CASIPGDRAIGSYNEQFF. The CDR3 bases are TGTGCCAGCATTCCGGGGGACAGGGCTATCGGGTCCTACAATGAGCAGTTCTTC.

The count of this clone is one. The rearrangement uses TRBV11-1 and TRBJ2-1; 8 nucleotides match TRBD1. Germline lookup yields CDR1 SGHAT and CDR2 FQDESV (reference sequence). Losses at the gene ends were 5 bases for V and 6 bases for J; bases not matched to a gene: 6. The CDR3 spans 14 residues. CDR3 nucleotide sequence: TGTGCCAGCAGCAAACGACAGGGGAGCAATGAGCAGTTCTTC. The encoded protein is CASSKRQGSNEQFF.

The chain recombines TRBV29-1 with TRBJ2-3; possibly TRBD2 for D (6 bases). The germline V gene encodes CDR1 SQVTM and CDR2 ANQGSEA. The CDR3 runs 14 residues. V was shortened by 3 bases and J by 4 bases, with 14 bases between the two germline ends. The CDR3 nucleotides read TGCAGCGTTGATTCTGGGGGGAGCTCAGATACGCAGTATTTT. Its protein is CSVDSGGSSDTQYF.

CDR3 amino acids: CASSFGRGNTEAFF. The CDR3 nucleotides are TGTGCCAGCAGCTTTGGCAGGGGGAACACTGAAGCTTTCTTT. The chain employs TRBV5-4 and TRBJ1-1; a possible D gene is TRBD1 (6 bases). The CDR3 sequence is 14 residues long. The germline V gene has CDR1 SGHNT and CDR2 YYREEE (reference sequence). V lost 2 bases and J lost 1, with 9 bases in between.

This clone showed up just once. The V gene is TRBV10-3, the J gene TRBJ1-1; D remains ambiguous. CDR1 and CDR2 (germline): ENHRY, SYGVKD. This CDR3 has 13 amino acids. Between the trimmed V and J ends, which lost 11 bases and 4 bases, there was a span of 17 bases. DNA of the CDR3: TGTGCCGTCGATTCCGGACGCCTCACTGAAGCTTTCTTT. The encoded protein is CAVDSGRLTEAFF.

The chain has TRBV5-6 and TRBJ2-4; possibly TRBD1 for D (6 bases). Deletions cut 0 bases from V and 3 bases from J, with 16 bases between. From germline, CDR1 is SGHDT and CDR2 YYEEEE. The CDR3 contains 17 residues. CDR3 DNA: TGTGCCAGCAGCTTGGGGGGGACACGTCGTGGCAAAAACATTCAGTACTTC. This sequence encodes CASSLGGTRRGKNIQYF.